These 17 T cell receptor beta chains came from one sample sequenced in a study of blood T cells in healthy people across ages. Sample-barcoded 5' priming and a J-beta primer mix drove a second PCR of 7 to 11 cycles. Via MiXCR, TCRdb re-called the 5' RACE reads, giving one row per CDR3 protein. The sample records under 950,000 distinct CDR3 sequences, about 20% being singletons. The specimen sequenced was blood. The source of these receptors is a man between 65 and 80 years old in good health.

J is TRBJ2-5 and V is TRBV7-7; D possibly corresponds to TRBD1 (5 bases). The CDR3 extends over 16 amino acids. Trimming took off 1 base at V and 1 base at J, with 13 bases between the two ends. Germline V gives CDR1 SSHAT, CDR2 FNYEAQ (reference sequence). CDR3 nucleotides: TGTGCCAGCAGCTTAGTAGGGTGGGGCACCCAAGAGACCCAGTACTTC. Translated: CASSLVGWGTQETQYF.

Turning to this clonotype: Possible read error: a much larger clone is one base away. The chain combines TRBV7-3 with TRBJ2-3, with no clear D. Trimming removed 5 bases from V and 1 base from J, with 4 bases in between. CDR3 length equals 12 residues. Germline CDR1 and CDR2: SGHTA and FQGTGA. This chain's CDR3 is CASSHGTDTQYF. Here the CDR3 DNA reads TGTGCCAGCAGCCACGGCACAGATACGCAGTATTTT.

The rearrangement links TRBV11-2 to TRBJ1-2, with 8 nucleotides matching TRBD1. Trimming at V came to 5 bases and at J to 8 bases, leaving 7 bases not matched to a gene. Germline-derived CDR1 and CDR2 are SGHAT and FQNNGV. The CDR3 covers 13 residues. The CDR3 is CASSNDRGDGYTF. The DNA of the CDR3 is TGTGCCAGCAGCAATGACAGGGGTGACGGCTACACCTTC.

The rearrangement uses TRBV2 and TRBJ1-1; D is perhaps TRBD1 (5 bases). CDR3 length: 15 amino acids. V was trimmed by 0 bases and J by 0 bases, leaving 8 bases between them. In germline, CDR1 is SNHLY, CDR2 FYNNEI. This CDR3 reads CASSEARQMNTEAFF. CDR3 DNA: TGTGCCAGCAGTGAAGCGCGACAGATGAACACTGAAGCTTTCTTT. Looking up the rest from reference TRBV2 and TRBJ1-1 gives the full variable domain: EPEVTQTPSHQVTQMGQEVILRCVPISNHLYFYWYRQILGQKVEFLVSFYNNEISEKSEIFDDQFSVERPDGSNFTLKIRSTKLEDSAMYFCASSEARQMNTEAFFGQGTRLTVV.

V and J are TRBV20-1 and TRBJ1-6; D call uncertain. The V and J ends lost 1 base and 0 bases respectively, with 7 bases between them. This CDR3 comprises 15 residues. CDR1 and CDR2 (germline): DFQATT, SNEGSKA (reference sequence). The CDR3 loop is CSARGASSYNSPLHF. The CDR3 DNA sequence: TGCAGTGCTAGAGGTGCGAGCTCCTATAATTCACCCCTCCACTTT.

In regard to this clonotype: One end of the junction does not line up with germline, which may come from a read error. The rearrangement links TRBV12-3 or TRBV12-4 to TRBJ2-5; D is uncertain. The CDR3 is 11 residues long. CDR3 protein: CAGRVLETQYF. The CDR3 DNA reads TGTGCCGGCAGAGTCCTCGAGACCCAGTACTTC.

This clonotype was counted between two and nine times. The chain combines TRBV6-6 with TRBJ2-5, with 10 bases aligning to TRBD2. The end of the DNA aligns better with TRBJ2-1, so the J call may be wrong. CDR3 length equals 16 residues. Germline loops: CDR1 MNHNY, CDR2 SVGAGI (reference sequence). CDR3 loop: CASSYAASGSLNEQFF. The CDR3 nucleotides read TGTGCCAGCAGTTACGCGGCTAGCGGGAGTCTGAATGAGCAGTTCTTC.

The chain joins TRBV29-1 to TRBJ1-2, with D unresolved. Germline V gives CDR1 SQVTM, CDR2 ANQGSEA. This CDR3 region has 12 residues. The V gene lost 1 base and the J gene lost 4 bases, with 7 bases spanning the gap. This chain's CDR3 is CSVEGTVYGYTF. The CDR3 DNA reads as TGCAGCGTTGAAGGGACCGTCTATGGCTACACCTTC. The whole variable domain, remainder taken from reference TRBV29-1 and TRBJ1-2, is SAVISQKPSRDICQRGTSLTIQCQVDSQVTMMFWYRQQPGQSLTLIATANQGSEATYESGFVIDKFPISRPNLTFSTLTVSNMSPEDSSIYLCSVEGTVYGYTFGSGTRLTVV.

Remarks on this clonotype: Germline and junction disagree at one end, which may indicate a read error. The V gene is TRBV12-3 or TRBV12-4, the J gene TRBJ1-2; tentatively, D is TRBD1 (5 bases). This CDR3 contains 14 residues. CDR3 in amino acids: CASRQDGRSDGYTF. The DNA of the CDR3 is TGTGCCAGCAGACAGGATGGCCGGTCCGATGGCTACACCTTT.

CDR3 sequence reads: CASSPPWGEQFF. Here the CDR3 DNA reads TGTGCCAGCAGTCCCCCCTGGGGTGAGCAGTTCTTC. This chain uses TRBV27 with TRBJ2-1, with D hard to call. Germline CDR1 MNHEY, CDR2 SMNVEV (reference sequence). Trimming left V 5 bases short and J 9 bases short, with 11 bases between. The CDR3 consists of 12 residues.

Ten or more counts support this clonotype. J is TRBJ1-1 and V is TRBV7-9, with D tentatively TRBD1 (5 bases). V was shortened by 5 bases and J by 7 bases, with 14 bases between the two germline ends. There are 13 residues in the CDR3. Germline CDR1 reads SEHNR; CDR2 reads FQNEAQ (reference sequence). Here the CDR3 DNA reads TGTGCCAGCAGCCCCCGCAGGGCGATTGAAGCTTTCTTT. Encoded protein: CASSPRRAIEAFF.

This clonotype was counted ten times or more. The genes are TRBV18 and TRBJ2-5; D gene uncertain. The CDR3 totals 13 residues. The germline V and J ends were trimmed by 4 bases and 3 bases, with 9 bases remaining between them. The germline V gene has CDR1 KGHSH and CDR2 LQKENI. The chain's CDR3 is CASSRTDKETQYF. For the CDR3, the DNA is TGTGCCAGCTCACGAACAGACAAAGAGACCCAGTACTTC.

The V and J genes are TRBV27 and TRBJ1-3; TRBD1 might be the D (5 bases). Trimming stripped 0 bases from V and 2 bases from J, with 11 bases between. The germline gives CDR1 MNHEY, CDR2 SMNVEV (reference sequence). The CDR3 covers 16 residues. The CDR3 sequence is CASSLSGLQPGNTIYF. The CDR3, as DNA: TGTGCCAGCAGTTTATCGGGACTTCAACCTGGAAACACCATATATTTT.

The chain recombines TRBV7-2 with TRBJ2-7; unclear D gene. Between the trimmed V and J ends, which lost 1 base and 4 bases, there was a span of 11 bases. Per germline, CDR1 SGHTA and CDR2 FQGNSA. CDR3 length equals 14 residues. The DNA for the CDR3 is TGTGCCAGCAGCTTAGGTATTCTTCCTTACGAGCAGTACTTC. This sequence encodes CASSLGILPYEQYF.

This clonotype showed up just a few times. The CDR3 sequence is CASSQGANNQPQHF. The CDR3 coding sequence is TGTGCCAGCAGCCAAGGGGCAAACAATCAGCCCCAGCATTTT. This sequence joins TRBV3-1 and TRBJ1-5, with D uncertain. CDR3 length equals 14 residues. Per germline, CDR1 LGHDT and CDR2 YNNKEL (reference sequence). V lost 1 base, J lost 3 bases, and 7 bases lay in between.

The rearrangement joins TRBV9 to TRBJ2-1; 8 bases match TRBD2. Germline V CDR1 and CDR2: SGDLS, YYNGEE. The V segment lost 10 bases and the J segment 9 bases; nucleotides outside the gene matches: 12. The CDR3 totals 13 residues. CDR3 DNA: TGTGCCGGCATGCGGGGGGATGGACCTGAGCAGTTCTTC. Translating gives CAGMRGDGPEQFF.

The chain has TRBV7-2 and TRBJ2-5; 9 bases agree with TRBD2. The CDR3 runs 16 residues. Trimming removed 1 base from V and 0 bases from J; junction bases left unmatched: 3. CDR1 SGHTA and CDR2 FQGNSA come from the germline V gene. CDR3 region: CASSLGPSGDQETQYF. The CDR3 nucleotides read TGTGCCAGCAGCTTAGGGCCTAGCGGGGACCAAGAGACCCAGTACTTC.